These T cell receptor beta chains were read from a single sample in a study of tumor-infiltrating lymphocytes in primary liver carcinoma. Each CDR3 protein gets one entry after TCRdb re-called the multiplex PCR reads with MiXCR. In the table there are approximately 300,000 distinct CDR3 sequences, 65% of which are singletons. The sequenced sample was peripheral blood. The receptor source for this set is a man in his forties or fifties with primary liver carcinoma and hepatitis B virus infection. Each CDR3 is given with its conserved first and last residue. D genes are given only for firm matches. The listing skips clone size in some rows; elsewhere it reads once, few, many or a size class.

V: TRBV29-1; D: TRBD1; size: many; J: TRBJ2-7; DNA: TGCAGTCCGCGGACCGACAGGGTATCCTACGAGCAGTACTTC; CDR3: CSPRTDRVSYEQYF
V: TRBV6-6; D: NA; size: NA; J: TRBJ2-7; DNA: TGTGCCAGCAGTTACGGATCCTACGAGCGGTACTTC; CDR3: CASSYGSYERYF
V: TRBV29-1; D: NA; size: NA; J: TRBJ1-2; DNA: TGCAGCGCTGTGAGGCAGGACCTTAACTATGGCTACATCTTC; CDR3: CSAVRQDLNYGYIF
V: TRBV7-9; D: TRBD2; size: few; J: TRBJ2-1; DNA: TGTGCCAGCAGCCCAGCAGCGGGAGGTACTAATGAGCAGTTCTTC; CDR3: CASSPAAGGTNEQFF
V: TRBV10-1; D: NA; size: NA; J: TRBJ2-4; DNA: TGCGCTAGCAGTGAGGAGGGAGCCAAAAGCATTCAGTACTTC; CDR3: CASSEEGAKSIQYF
V: TRBV29-1; D: NA; size: NA; J: TRBJ2-5; DNA: TGCAGCATTGAAGCCTCGGTACAAGAGGCCCAGTACTTC; CDR3: CSIEASVQEAQYF
V: TRBV11-2; D: TRBD2; size: many; J: TRBJ2-5; DNA: TGTGCCAGCAGCGCCGGACTAGCGGGAGGATCCCAAGAGACCCAGTACTTC; CDR3: CASSAGLAGGSQETQYF
V: TRBV6-2/TRBV6-3; D: NA; size: NA; J: TRBJ2-7; DNA: TGTGTCAGCCTATCGGTATGGACCGAGCAGTACTTC; CDR3: CVSLSVWTEQYF
V: TRBV15; D: NA; size: NA; J: TRBJ2-2; DNA: TGTGCCACCAAGGAGGGAAACACCGGGGAGCTGTTTTTT; CDR3: CATKEGNTGELFF
V: TRBV29-1; D: TRBD2; size: many; J: TRBJ2-3; DNA: TGCAGCGTAGACGGACTAGCGGGAGAGGATACGCAGTATTTT; CDR3: CSVDGLAGEDTQYF
V: TRBV11-2; D: NA; size: NA; J: TRBJ1-2; DNA: TGTGCCAGTAGCTTGGACGGGACTTATGATTCCGGTGGCTACACCTTC; CDR3: CASSLDGTYDSGGYTF
V: TRBV29-1; D: NA; size: few; J: TRBJ2-3; DNA: TGCAGCAATGCGGAGGGGACAGATACGCAGTATTTT; CDR3: CSNAEGTDTQYF
V: TRBV6-2/TRBV6-3; D: NA; size: NA; J: TRBJ1-1; DNA: TGTGCCAGCAGTTACCCCAGGGAGCAGGTCACTGAAGCTTTCTTT; CDR3: CASSYPREQVTEAFF
V: TRBV5-6; D: NA; size: NA; J: TRBJ1-5; DNA: TGTGCCAGCAGCTTTTCGGGTCCTGGTGATCAGCCCCAGCATTTT; CDR3: CASSFSGPGDQPQHF
V: TRBV20-1; D: TRBD1; size: once; J: TRBJ2-3; DNA: TGCAGTGCCGCAGGGGGCCCCACAGATACGCAGTATTTT; CDR3: CSAAGGPTDTQYF
V: TRBV11-2; D: NA; size: NA; J: TRBJ2-1; DNA: TGTGCCAGCAGCTTCAGAGCGGAATCCTACAATGAGCAGTTCTTC; CDR3: CASSFRAESYNEQFF
V: TRBV30; D: NA; size: NA; J: TRBJ2-3; DNA: TGTGCCTGGAGTCCCCTTATCGCGGGATACACAGATGCGCAGTATTTT; CDR3: CAWSPLIAGYTDAQYF
V: TRBV5-6; D: NA; size: NA; J: TRBJ1-2; DNA: TGTGCCGGCTTTGTAAAGAACTATGGTTACACCTTC; CDR3: CAGFVKNYGYTF
V: TRBV4-1; D: TRBD1; size: many; J: TRBJ2-7; DNA: TGCGCCAGCAGCCAGTTTACAGGGGTGGGCTACGAGCAGTACTTC; CDR3: CASSQFTGVGYEQYF
V: TRBV10-3; D: TRBD1; size: NA; J: TRBJ1-2; DNA: TGTGCCGTTCCTTTAGGGACAGGAGATTCTAACCATGGCTACACCTTC; CDR3: CAVPLGTGDSNHGYTF
V: TRBV11-2; D: NA; size: NA; J: TRBJ2-2; DNA: TGTGCCAGCAGCTTAGGACCCACCGGGGAGCTGCTCTTT; CDR3: CASSLGPTGELLF
V: TRBV5-4; D: NA; size: NA; J: TRBJ2-3; DNA: TGTGCCAGCGGCTTAGGCCCAACGACAGATACGCAGTATTTT; CDR3: CASGLGPTTDTQYF
V: TRBV6-5; D: TRBD1; size: many; J: TRBJ2-7; DNA: TGTGCCAGCTCCGGGACAGGGGGCTACGAGCAGTACTTC; CDR3: CASSGTGGYEQYF
V: TRBV5-4; D: TRBD1; size: NA; J: TRBJ1-4; DNA: TGTGCCAGCAGCTTGGATCGGACAGGGGTTCGGGAAAAACTGTTTTTT; CDR3: CASSLDRTGVREKLFF
V: TRBV11-2; D: NA; size: NA; J: TRBJ1-1; DNA: TGTGCCAGCAGCTTCGGAACGAACACTGAAGCTTTCTTT; CDR3: CASSFGTNTEAFF
V: TRBV5-5; D: NA; size: once; J: TRBJ2-3; DNA: TGTGCCAGCAGCTTGGAGTGGGTGTCAGATACGCAGTATTTT; CDR3: CASSLEWVSDTQYF
V: TRBV12-3/TRBV12-4; D: NA; size: many; J: TRBJ2-3; DNA: TGTGCCAGCAGTTTTGGCCCCTCAGCAGATACGCAGTATTTT; CDR3: CASSFGPSADTQYF
V: TRBV4-2; D: NA; size: NA; J: TRBJ2-3; DNA: TGTGCCAGCAGCCCTAAAACGGGACTCGTAGATACGCAGTATTTT; CDR3: CASSPKTGLVDTQYF
V: TRBV7-8; D: NA; size: NA; J: TRBJ2-5; DNA: TGTGCCAGCAGCTGGGAGGACGATCAGGGGACCCAGTACTTC; CDR3: CASSWEDDQGTQYF
V: TRBV28; D: NA; size: NA; J: TRBJ1-5; DNA: TGTGCCAGCAGTTCCCCAACATTTTACAATCAGCCCCAGCATTTT; CDR3: CASSSPTFYNQPQHF
V: TRBV6-7; D: TRBD2; size: NA; J: TRBJ2-7; DNA: TGTGCCAGCAGTTACTGGGCTGAGACTAGCGGGAGGGCCCTCGAGCAGCACTTC; CDR3: CASSYWAETSGRALEQHF
V: TRBV30; D: NA; size: NA; J: TRBJ2-5; DNA: TGTGCCTGGAGGAAACTCGGGACAACCTCTCGAGAAGAGACCCAGTACTTC; CDR3: CAWRKLGTTSREETQYF
V: TRBV2; D: NA; size: NA; J: TRBJ2-2; DNA: TGTGCCAGCAACCGTGAACATGTCCAGTCCACCGGGGAGCTGTTTTTT; CDR3: CASNREHVQSTGELFF
V: TRBV29-1; D: NA; size: many; J: TRBJ1-1; DNA: TGCAGCGTTGCCATACAACAAGAAACTGAAGCTTTCTTT; CDR3: CSVAIQQETEAFF
V: TRBV18; D: NA; size: NA; J: TRBJ1-5; DNA: TGTGCCAGCTCACCACTTTCGGATAGCAATCAGCCCCAGCAATTT; CDR3: CASSPLSDSNQPQQF
V: TRBV11-2; D: NA; size: NA; J: TRBJ2-1; DNA: TGTGCTAGCGGCTCCGGACTGAGACCAGACCATGAGCAGTTCTTC; CDR3: CASGSGLRPDHEQFF
V: TRBV28; D: NA; size: NA; J: TRBJ2-2; DNA: TGTGCCAGCAGTTTCCCGCGAGAAATCGGGGAGTTGTTTTTT; CDR3: CASSFPREIGELFF
V: TRBV29-1; D: NA; size: NA; J: TRBJ1-2; DNA: TGCTGCGTTTCCCAGGGCATAAACTATGGCTACAGGTTC; CDR3: CCVSQGINYGYRF
V: TRBV5-1; D: NA; size: NA; J: TRBJ2-5; DNA: TGCGCCAGCAGCTTGGATCCTGGAGGGGACCCCTTGGCCCAGTACTTC; CDR3: CASSLDPGGDPLAQYF
V: TRBV11-1; D: TRBD1; size: many; J: TRBJ2-4; DNA: TGTGCCAGCAGCCCAGGACAGGGGGCAATGGACATTCAGTACTTC; CDR3: CASSPGQGAMDIQYF